This entry describes one T cell receptor beta chain. TCRdb used MiXCR to reprocess the 5' RACE reads, holding one entry per CDR3 protein. The top ten clones hold about 14% of a sample with some 500,000 distinct CDR3 sequences, about 14% of them seen once. This entry belongs to a study of T cells after yellow fever vaccination. CDR3 size: 16 residues. Germline V gene lookup returns CDR1 MNHEY and CDR2 SMNVEV (reference sequence). V was cut by 6 bases and J by 1 base, with 13 bases left in between. The receptor was derived from a man aged 30 to 39 who received the YFV17D yellow fever vaccine. This sequence joins TRBV27 and TRBJ1-6; unclear D gene. The input for sequencing was PBMCs, taken on the day of the yellow fever booster vaccination. The CDR3 bases are TGTGCCAGCAGCCCGGGCCCCCGGTCCTATAATTCACCCCTCCACTTT. It translates to CASSPGPRSYNSPLHF.